One sample yielded the 6 T cell receptor beta chains listed below, sequenced in a study of shared clonotypes between healthy human individuals. Data came from immunoSEQ multiplex PCR; TCRdb stores just in-frame clones and leaves some out. The sample carries some 240,000 clones, 60% to 70% recorded once. The material sequenced was memory CD4+ T cells sorted from blood. Subset reported: CD45RA-negative fraction. Receptors were obtained from a man between 25 and 39 years old in good health.

This sequence joins TRBV28 and TRBJ2-7; D gene unclear. CDR1 and CDR2 (germline): MDHEN, SYDVKM. The CDR3 contains 15 residues. With 4 bases removed from V and 0 bases from J, the gap between germline ends came to 13 bases. The CDR3, as DNA: TGTGCCAGCAGTTCCCAAACGACAATCTCCTACGAGCAGTACTTC. Translation: CASSSQTTISYEQYF. The variable domain in full, completed from reference TRBV28 and TRBJ2-7, reads DVKVTQSSRYLVKRTGEKVFLECVQDMDHENMFWYRQDPGLGLRLIYFSYDVKMKEKGDIPEGYSVSREKKERFSLILESASTNQTSMYLCASSSQTTISYEQYFGPGTRLTVT.

The gene calls are TRBV30 and TRBJ2-2; 9 bases are a match to TRBD2. Trimming took 0 bases from V and 0 from J; bases not matched to a gene: 2. Germline CDR1 GTSNPN, CDR2 SVGIG (reference sequence). The CDR3 is 16 residues long. The CDR3 DNA reads TGTGCCTGGAGTGTGCTAGCGGGACCGAACACCGGGGAGCTGTTTTTT. Translating gives CAWSVLAGPNTGELFF. The variable domain in full, completed from reference TRBV30 and TRBJ2-2, reads SQTIHQWPATLVQPVGSPLSLECTVEGTSNPNLYWYRQAAGRGLQLLFYSVGIGQISSEVPQNLSASRPQDRQFILSSKKLLLSDSGFYLCAWSVLAGPNTGELFFGEGSRLTVL.

This clone came up a few times. The J gene is TRBJ2-3, the V gene TRBV9; 9 nucleotides align to TRBD2. The germline gives CDR1 SGDLS, CDR2 YYNGEE. CDR3 size: 16 residues. V shed 3 bases and J 7 bases; nucleotides not matched to a gene: 12. The CDR3 nucleotides are TGTGCCAGCAGCGGTGGCGGGCCTAGCGGGACCCATACGCAGTATTTT. Its translation: CASSGGGPSGTHTQYF.

The chain has TRBV5-1 and TRBJ2-5, with D unclear. CDR1 is SGHRS, CDR2 YFSETQ, per germline. V was cut by 2 bases and J by 3 bases, with 8 bases left in between. There are 13 residues in the CDR3. The DNA for the CDR3 is TGCGCCAGCAGCTTTAGCCCTAAAGAGACCCAGTACTTC. It specifies CASSFSPKETQYF.

The rearrangement joins TRBV5-6 to TRBJ2-2, with 15 bases matching TRBD2. From germline, CDR1 is SGHDT and CDR2 YYEEEE. The CDR3 contains 18 residues. The trim removed 1 base at V and 6 bases at J, leaving 7 bases unmatched. CDR3 amino acids: CASSLTGTSGGRPGELFF. The CDR3 region has the DNA TGTGCCAGCAGCTTGACCGGGACTAGCGGGGGGCGCCCCGGGGAGCTGTTTTTT.

DNA for the CDR3: TGTGCCTGGAGTTACCGACAGGGGACAATCGGCTACGAGCAGTACTTC. Protein: CAWSYRQGTIGYEQYF. The genes are TRBV30 and TRBJ2-7; 8 nucleotides match TRBD1. Germline V lookup: CDR1 GTSNPN, CDR2 SVGIG (reference sequence). The CDR3 length is 16 residues. Trimming cost V 2 bases and J 3 bases; bases outside gene matches: 12.